The 14 T cell receptor beta chains below were found in one sample sequenced in a study of blood T cell repertoires in COVID-19. Here immunoSEQ multiplex PCR was the method, and the copy in TCRdb shows in-frame clones only, minus some. The sample has roughly 130,000 clones, almost 85% seen once. Input material: PBMCs or T cells enriched from blood (not recorded which). The receptors stem from a woman between 45 and 65 years old with acute COVID-19.

This chain joins TRBV18 and TRBJ2-1, with TRBD2 matching 10 bases. Germline CDR1 is KGHSH and CDR2 is LQKENI. This CDR3 has 16 amino acids. V was pared by 0 bases and J by 5 bases, with 4 bases of the junction left unmatched. The CDR3 nucleotides are TGTGCCAGCTCACCACCGCTAGCGGGAGTCAACAATGAGCAGTTCTTC. Translated: CASSPPLAGVNNEQFF.

The chain joins TRBV2 to TRBJ1-2, with TRBD1 identical over 7 bases. This CDR3 is built from 13 residues. CDR1 is SNHLY, CDR2 FYNNEI, per germline. The trim removed 7 bases at V and 6 bases at J, leaving 8 bases unmatched. The CDR3 DNA reads as TGTGCCAGCAAATTAGGGGGCGCCGATGGCTACACCTTC. Translated: CASKLGGADGYTF.

CDR3 loop: CASSQDRPGQAGTDTQYF. The CDR3 DNA sequence: TGCGCCAGCAGCCAAGATCGGCCTGGACAGGCGGGCACAGATACGCAGTATTTT. V gene TRBV4-1 combines with J gene TRBJ2-3; 7 bases are shared with TRBD1. The CDR3 runs 18 residues. The trim removed 0 bases at V and 1 base at J, leaving 10 bases unmatched. Germline V gene data show CDR1 as MGHRA and CDR2 as YSYEKL.

The rearrangement uses TRBV2 and TRBJ2-7; the D gene is possibly TRBD1 (5 bases). V lost 8 bases and J lost 2, with 13 bases in between. The CDR3 is 13 amino acids. Germline V gene lookup returns CDR1 SNHLY and CDR2 FYNNEI. The CDR3 region has the DNA TGTGCCAGCCGAGAGACAGCAACCTACGAGCAGTACTTC. Translating gives CASRETATYEQYF. The entire variable domain, with the rest obtained from reference TRBV2 and TRBJ2-7, is as follows: EPEVTQTPSHQVTQMGQEVILRCVPISNHLYFYWYRQILGQKVEFLVSFYNNEISEKSEIFDDQFSVERPDGSNFTLKIRSTKLEDSAMYFCASRETATYEQYFGPGTRLTVT.

This sequence joins TRBV11-2 and TRBJ2-1; 7 bases are shared with TRBD2. Germline V gene data show CDR1 as SGHAT and CDR2 as FQNNGV. The trim removed 5 bases at V and 5 bases at J, leaving 9 bases unmatched. The CDR3 consists of 15 residues. The CDR3 region is CASSHTTGGDNEQFF. The CDR3 coding sequence is TGTGCCAGCAGCCACACCACGGGGGGTGACAATGAGCAGTTCTTC.

The gene calls are TRBV2 and TRBJ2-5; maybe TRBD1 (6 bases). Deletions cut 7 bases from V and 5 bases from J, with 11 bases between. CDR1 is SNHLY, CDR2 FYNNEI, per germline. CDR3 length equals 12 residues. This chain's CDR3 is CASKGVGETQYF. The CDR3 region has the DNA TGTGCCAGCAAGGGGGTCGGGGAGACCCAGTACTTC.

The V gene is TRBV9, the J gene TRBJ2-5, with TRBD2 matching over 7 bases. This CDR3 comprises 14 residues. The ends lost 1 base at V and 10 bases at J; junction bases unmatched: 10. Per the germline V gene, CDR1 is SGDLS and CDR2 is YYNGEE. CDR3 residues: CASSVLAERGDQYF. The DNA of the CDR3 is TGTGCCAGCAGCGTACTAGCGGAACGTGGGGACCAGTACTTC. Full variable domain (rest looked up from reference TRBV9 and TRBJ2-5): DSGVTQTPKHLITATGQRVTLRCSPRSGDLSVYWYQQSLDQGLQFLIQYYNGEERAKGNILERFSAQQFPDLHSELNLSSLELGDSALYFCASSVLAERGDQYFGPGTRLLVL.

This clone came up a few times. The V call is TRBV5-6, the J call TRBJ1-2; possibly TRBD1 for D (5 bases). Germline-derived CDR1 and CDR2 are SGHDT and YYEEEE. This CDR3 region has 15 residues. V was cut by 0 bases and J by 2 bases, with 11 bases left in between. The DNA for the CDR3 is TGTGCCAGCAGCTTGGTAGGGGAACCCAACTATGGCTACACCTTC. The encoded protein is CASSLVGEPNYGYTF.

Points on this clone: At one boundary the junction diverges from the germline segment, which might be a read error. The CDR3 sequence: CASRFYRDYSGNTIYF. The CDR3 region has the DNA TGTGCCAGCCGCTTCTACAGGGACTACTCTGGAAACACCATATATTTT. The V gene is TRBV5-6, the J gene TRBJ1-3, with D possibly matching TRBD1 (6 bases). The CDR3 spans 16 residues. In germline, CDR1 is SGHDT, CDR2 YYEEEE.

The chain uses TRBV11-3 and TRBJ2-5; 11 nucleotides line up with TRBD2. J gave up 10 bases and V 6 bases, and 1 base lay outside the gene matches. CDR3 length: 11 amino acids. From germline, CDR1 is SGHNT and CDR2 YENEEA. The chain's CDR3 is CASRLAGDQYF. Written as DNA, the CDR3 is TGTGCCAGCAGACTAGCGGGAGACCAGTACTTC.

The genes are TRBV19 and TRBJ2-7; maybe TRBD1 (6 bases). Germline-derived CDR1 and CDR2 are LNHDA and SQIVND (reference sequence). The CDR3 has 14 amino acids. V was pared by 3 bases and J by 6 bases, with 15 bases between. This CDR3 reads CASSIRGGQSEQYF. As DNA, the CDR3 is TGTGCCAGTAGTATTCGAGGGGGACAATCCGAGCAGTACTTC.

This clone was seen a handful of times. The germline gene is not matched at one end of the junction; a read error may be the cause. The V gene is TRBV2, the J gene TRBJ2-2; TRBD1 matches at 9 bases. The length of the CDR3 is 15 residues. Germline CDR1 and CDR2: SNHLY and FYNNEI. The CDR3 nucleotides are TGTGCCAGCAGGGAAGGACAGGGGACGGGCGGGGAGCTGTTTTTT. It translates to CASREGQGTGGELFF.

This rearrangement joins TRBV19 to TRBJ2-1; 14 bases match TRBD2. Unmatched junction bases numbered 2, after V lost 4 bases and J lost 6 bases. In germline, CDR1 is LNHDA, CDR2 SQIVND (reference sequence). The CDR3 extends over 15 amino acids. The CDR3 DNA is TGTGCCAGTAGTAGGGGGACTAGCGGGAGCAATGAGCAGTTCTTC. Encoded protein: CASSRGTSGSNEQFF.

The chain carries TRBV18 and TRBJ1-4; 11 bases are shared with TRBD1. The CDR3 runs to 16 residues. With 4 bases clipped from V and 8 bases from J, the junction kept 9 bases outside the gene matches. Germline CDR1 KGHSH, CDR2 LQKENI. CDR3 DNA sequence: TGTGCCAGCTCACAAGGAGGACAGGGGGCTTTGGAAAAACTGTTTTTT. It translates to CASSQGGQGALEKLFF.